A selection of T cell receptor beta chains follows, all from one sample in a study of CD8+ T cells in alopecia areata. Measured with immunoSEQ multiplex PCR; TCRdb has only the in-frame clones, and not every one. This sample has around 200,000 clones, with over 60% found just once. This specimen was CD4+ T cells sorted from blood, taken at week 4, from a patient treated with tofacitinib. The source of these receptors is a human donor with alopecia areata. Both conserved end residues are part of each CDR3. The order of the fields is clone size, V gene, D gene, J gene, CDR3 protein, CDR3 DNA. A D gene is named only where the DNA matches it firmly. The size entry is marked missing in some rows and otherwise reads once, few, many or a size class.

NA	TRBV11-2	NA	TRBJ2-5	CASRRGGQETQYF	TGTGCCAGCAGACGAGGGGGCCAAGAGACCCAGTACTTC
few	TRBV7-2	TRBD1	TRBJ1-6	CASSFRDRPSPLHF	TGTGCCAGCAGCTTCCGGGACAGGCCTTCACCCCTCCACTTT
few	TRBV7-9	NA	TRBJ1-5	CASSPGGQPQHF	TGTGCCAGCAGCCCGGGAGGACAGCCCCAGCATTTT
many	TRBV7-2	NA	TRBJ2-7	CASSLRYEQYF	TGTGCCAGCAGCTTACGCTACGAGCAGTACTTC
few	TRBV19	NA	TRBJ1-6	CASTPGPGNSPLHF	TGTGCCTCCACCCCGGGGCCGGGGAATTCACCCCTCCACTTT
NA	TRBV4-3	NA	TRBJ1-5	CASSQDRLSNQPQHF	TGCGCCAGCAGCCAAGATCGACTTTCAAATCAGCCCCAGCATTTT
NA	TRBV7-9	NA	TRBJ1-3	CASSLVPNSGNTIYF	TGTGCCAGCAGCTTGGTGCCGAACTCTGGAAACACCATATATTTT
NA	TRBV4-1	NA	TRBJ1-2	CASSRGLGNYGYTF	TGCGCCAGCAGCCGAGGACTGGGGAACTATGGCTACACCTTC
medium-sized	TRBV4-3	NA	TRBJ2-1	CASSQGFDPYNEQFF	TGCGCCAGCAGCCAAGGTTTTGACCCGTACAATGAGCAGTTCTTC
NA	TRBV29-1	TRBD1	TRBJ1-2	CSVGTGGDYGYTF	TGCAGCGTTGGGACAGGGGGCGACTATGGCTACACCTTC
NA	TRBV6-5	NA	TRBJ1-1	CASSPGGHPRAFF	TGTGCCAGCAGCCCTGGAGGCCACCCTCGAGCTTTCTTT
NA	TRBV30	NA	TRBJ1-3	CAWRRYSGNTIYF	TGTGCCTGGAGGAGGTACTCTGGAAACACCATATATTTT
few	TRBV5-1	TRBD2	TRBJ2-1	CASSQTSGGNNEQFF	TGCGCCAGCAGCCAAACTAGCGGGGGGAACAATGAGCAGTTCTTC